This TCR beta chain was found in a study of blood T cell repertoires in COVID-19. Study overall: Collection of acute and convalescent COVID-19 samples took place in the United States, Italy and Spain. Sample material is recorded as cDNA or gDNA derived from T cells, B-cell-depleted T cells, or PBMCs.

The V end lost 5 bases, the J end lost 1 base, and 14 bases lay between the germline ends. Germline assignment: CDR1 SGHTA and CDR2 FQGNSA. The CDR3 is 15 residues long. Original processing methods: Reference gene primer amplification yielded estimated nucleated cell counts. Sequencing was performed with immunoSEQ multiplex PCR; in TCRdb, only in-frame clones are kept and a portion is missing. V and J calls plus clone size are reproduced from that table; the DNA served to infer D and trimming. The data contain about 160,000 clones, 87% of them singletons. Seattle researchers signed up patients amid active infection and tracked them longitudinally.

Sequencing was carried out using peripheral blood. This chain uses TRBV7-2 with TRBJ1-1, with a tentative D call TRBD1 (6 bases). This clonotype originated in a woman in her 70s with COVID-19, enrolled during active disease. The CDR3 DNA is TGTGCCAGCAGCCTGACAGGAGGAGCGAACACTGAAGCTTTCTTT. Encoded protein: CASSLTGGANTEAFF.